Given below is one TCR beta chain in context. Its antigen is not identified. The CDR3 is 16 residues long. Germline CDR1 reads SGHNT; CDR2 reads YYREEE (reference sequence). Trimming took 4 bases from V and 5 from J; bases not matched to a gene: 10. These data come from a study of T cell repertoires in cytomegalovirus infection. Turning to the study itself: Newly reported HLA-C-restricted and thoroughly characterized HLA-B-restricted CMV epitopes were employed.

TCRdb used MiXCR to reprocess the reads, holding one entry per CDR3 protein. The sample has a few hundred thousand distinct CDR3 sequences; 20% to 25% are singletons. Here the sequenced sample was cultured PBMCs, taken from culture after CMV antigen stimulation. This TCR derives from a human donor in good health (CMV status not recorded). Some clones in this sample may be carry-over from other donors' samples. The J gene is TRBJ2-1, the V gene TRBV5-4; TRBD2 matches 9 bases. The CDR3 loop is CASSTPLAGKNNEQFF. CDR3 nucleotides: TGTGCCAGCAGCACGCCCCTAGCGGGGAAAAACAATGAGCAGTTCTTC. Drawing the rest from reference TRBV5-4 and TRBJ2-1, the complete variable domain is ETGVTQSPTHLIKTRGQQVTLRCSSQSGHNTVSWYQQALGQGPQFIFQYYREEENGRGNFPPRFSGLQFPNYSSELNVNALELDDSALYLCASSTPLAGKNNEQFFGPGTRLTVL.